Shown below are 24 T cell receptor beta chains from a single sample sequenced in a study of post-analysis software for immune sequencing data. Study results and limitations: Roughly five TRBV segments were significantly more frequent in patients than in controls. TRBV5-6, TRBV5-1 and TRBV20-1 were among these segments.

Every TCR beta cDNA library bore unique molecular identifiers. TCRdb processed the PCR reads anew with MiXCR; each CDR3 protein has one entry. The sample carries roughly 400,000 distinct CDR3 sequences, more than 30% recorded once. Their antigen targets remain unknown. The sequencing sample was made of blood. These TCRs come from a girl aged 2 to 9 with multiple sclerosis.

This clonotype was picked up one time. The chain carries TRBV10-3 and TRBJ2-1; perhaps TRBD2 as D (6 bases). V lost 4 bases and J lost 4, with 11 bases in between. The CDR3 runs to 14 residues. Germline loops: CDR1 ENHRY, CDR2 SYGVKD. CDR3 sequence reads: CAISVDGRYNEQFF. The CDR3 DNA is TGTGCCATCAGTGTGGACGGGAGATACAATGAGCAGTTCTTC.

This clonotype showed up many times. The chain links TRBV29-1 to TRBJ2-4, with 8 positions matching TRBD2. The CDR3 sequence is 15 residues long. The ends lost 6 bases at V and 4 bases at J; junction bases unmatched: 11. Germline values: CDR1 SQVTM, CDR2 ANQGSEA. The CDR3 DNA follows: TGCAGCGTCCCCGGGGGGGGAATGATTAAAAACATTCAGTACTTC. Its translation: CSVPGGGMIKNIQYF.

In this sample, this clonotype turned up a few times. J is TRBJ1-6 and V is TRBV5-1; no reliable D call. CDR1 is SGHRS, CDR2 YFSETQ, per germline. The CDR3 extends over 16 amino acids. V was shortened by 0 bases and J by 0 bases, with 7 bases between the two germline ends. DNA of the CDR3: TGCGCCAGCAGCTTGGAGGGATACTCCTATAATTCACCCCTCCACTTT. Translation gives CASSLEGYSYNSPLHF.

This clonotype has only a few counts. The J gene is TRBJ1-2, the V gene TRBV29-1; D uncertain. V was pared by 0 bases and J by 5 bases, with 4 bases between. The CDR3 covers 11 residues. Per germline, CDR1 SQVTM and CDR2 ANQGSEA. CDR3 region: CSVEENYGYTF. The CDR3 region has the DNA TGCAGCGTTGAAGAAAATTATGGCTACACCTTC.

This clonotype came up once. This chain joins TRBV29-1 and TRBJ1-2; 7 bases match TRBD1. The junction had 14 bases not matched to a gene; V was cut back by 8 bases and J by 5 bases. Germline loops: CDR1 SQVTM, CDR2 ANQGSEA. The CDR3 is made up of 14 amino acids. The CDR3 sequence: CSTDSDRAGYGYTF. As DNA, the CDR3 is TGCAGCACTGACAGCGACAGGGCAGGGTATGGCTACACCTTC.

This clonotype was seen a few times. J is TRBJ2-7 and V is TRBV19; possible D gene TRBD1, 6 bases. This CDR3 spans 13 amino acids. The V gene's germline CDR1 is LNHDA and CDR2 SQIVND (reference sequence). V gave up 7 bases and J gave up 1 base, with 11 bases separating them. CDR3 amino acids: CASTPTGSYEQYF. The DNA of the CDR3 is TGTGCCAGTACCCCGACAGGTTCCTACGAGCAGTACTTC.

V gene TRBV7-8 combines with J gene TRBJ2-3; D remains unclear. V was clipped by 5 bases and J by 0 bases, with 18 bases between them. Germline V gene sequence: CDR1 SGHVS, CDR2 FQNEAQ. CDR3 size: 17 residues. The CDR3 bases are TGTGCCAGCAGCCTCTGGAGTAAGGTGGAAAGCACAGATACGCAGTATTTT. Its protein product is CASSLWSKVESTDTQYF.

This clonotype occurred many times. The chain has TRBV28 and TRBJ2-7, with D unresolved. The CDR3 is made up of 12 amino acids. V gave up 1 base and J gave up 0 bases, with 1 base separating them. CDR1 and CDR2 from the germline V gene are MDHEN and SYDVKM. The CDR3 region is CASSLFSYEQYF. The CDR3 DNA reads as TGTGCCAGCAGTTTATTCTCCTACGAGCAGTACTTC.

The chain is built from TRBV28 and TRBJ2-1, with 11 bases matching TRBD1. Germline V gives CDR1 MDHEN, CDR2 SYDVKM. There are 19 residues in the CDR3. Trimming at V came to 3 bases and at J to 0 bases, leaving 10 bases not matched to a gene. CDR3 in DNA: TGTGCCAGCAGTTTTGCCGGGACAGGGGGGTTTTACTCCTACAATGAGCAGTTCTTC. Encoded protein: CASSFAGTGGFYSYNEQFF.

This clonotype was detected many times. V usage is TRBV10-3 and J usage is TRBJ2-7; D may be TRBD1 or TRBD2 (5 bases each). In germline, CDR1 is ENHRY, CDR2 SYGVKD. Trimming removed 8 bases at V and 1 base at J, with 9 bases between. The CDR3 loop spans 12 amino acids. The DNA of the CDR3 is TGTGCCATCCGGGACGCATCCTACGAGCAGTACTTC. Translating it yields CAIRDASYEQYF.

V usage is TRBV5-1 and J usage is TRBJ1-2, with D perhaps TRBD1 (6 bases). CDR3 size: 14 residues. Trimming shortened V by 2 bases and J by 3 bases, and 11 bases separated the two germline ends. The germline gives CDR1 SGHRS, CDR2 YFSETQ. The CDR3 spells CASSFDRSYYGYTF. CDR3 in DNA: TGCGCCAGCAGCTTTGACAGGAGCTACTATGGCTACACCTTC.

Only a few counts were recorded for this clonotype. The CDR3 loop is CSVGTSSYNEQFF. The CDR3 DNA is TGCAGCGTTGGGACTAGCAGCTACAATGAGCAGTTCTTC. J is TRBJ2-1 and V is TRBV29-1; 8 bases agree with TRBD2. This CDR3 contains 13 residues. The germline V gene encodes CDR1 SQVTM and CDR2 ANQGSEA. The J segment lost 3 bases and the V segment lost 4 bases, leaving 2 bases of the junction unmatched.

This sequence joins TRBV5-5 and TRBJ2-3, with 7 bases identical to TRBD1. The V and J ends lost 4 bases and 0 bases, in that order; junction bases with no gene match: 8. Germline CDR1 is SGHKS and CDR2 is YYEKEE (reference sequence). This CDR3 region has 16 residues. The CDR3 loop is CASSLHGTVSTDTQYF. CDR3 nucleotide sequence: TGTGCCAGCAGCCTTCATGGGACAGTTAGCACAGATACGCAGTATTTT. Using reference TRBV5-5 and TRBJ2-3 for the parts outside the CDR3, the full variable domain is DAGVTQSPTHLIKTRGQQVTLRCSPISGHKSVSWYQQVLGQGPQFIFQYYEKEERGRGNFPDRFSARQFPNYSSELNVNALLLGDSALYLCASSLHGTVSTDTQYFGPGTRLTVL.

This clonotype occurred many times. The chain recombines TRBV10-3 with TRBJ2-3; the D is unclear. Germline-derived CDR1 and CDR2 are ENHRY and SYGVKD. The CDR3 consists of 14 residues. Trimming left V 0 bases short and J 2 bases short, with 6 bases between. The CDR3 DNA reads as TGTGCCATCAGTGAGTCGGAAGTCACAGATACGCAGTATTTT. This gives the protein CAISESEVTDTQYF.

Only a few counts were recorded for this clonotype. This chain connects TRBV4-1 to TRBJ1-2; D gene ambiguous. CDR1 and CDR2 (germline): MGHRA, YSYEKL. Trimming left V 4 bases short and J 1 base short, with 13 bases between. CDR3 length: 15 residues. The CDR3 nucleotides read TGCGCCAGCAGCCCGACCGGGAGGGTTAACTATGGCTACACCTTC. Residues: CASSPTGRVNYGYTF.

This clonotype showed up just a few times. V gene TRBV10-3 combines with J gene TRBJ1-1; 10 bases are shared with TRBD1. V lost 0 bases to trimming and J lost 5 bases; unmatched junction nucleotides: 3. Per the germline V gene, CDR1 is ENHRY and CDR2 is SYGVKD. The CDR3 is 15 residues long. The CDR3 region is CAISESGTGVTEAFF. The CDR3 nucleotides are TGTGCCATCAGTGAGTCCGGGACAGGGGTGACTGAAGCTTTCTTT.

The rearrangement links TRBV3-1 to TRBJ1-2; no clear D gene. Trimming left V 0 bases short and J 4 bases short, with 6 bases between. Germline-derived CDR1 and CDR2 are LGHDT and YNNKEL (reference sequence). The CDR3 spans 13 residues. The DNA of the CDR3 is TGTGCCAGCAGCCAAGATGCCAGCTATGGCTACACCTTC. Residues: CASSQDASYGYTF.

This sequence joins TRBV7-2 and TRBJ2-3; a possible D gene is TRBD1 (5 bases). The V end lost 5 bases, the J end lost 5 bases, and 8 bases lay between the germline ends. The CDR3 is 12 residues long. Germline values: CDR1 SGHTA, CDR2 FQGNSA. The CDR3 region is CASSDQGDTQYF. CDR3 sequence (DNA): TGTGCCAGCAGCGACCAGGGAGATACGCAGTATTTT.

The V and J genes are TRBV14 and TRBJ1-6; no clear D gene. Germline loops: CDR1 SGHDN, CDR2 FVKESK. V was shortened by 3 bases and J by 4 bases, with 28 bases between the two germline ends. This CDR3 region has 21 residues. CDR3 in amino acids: CASSHREDGRALWGYNSPLHF. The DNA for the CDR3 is TGTGCCAGCAGCCATAGAGAGGACGGAAGGGCCCTGTGGGGTTATAATTCACCCCTCCACTTT.

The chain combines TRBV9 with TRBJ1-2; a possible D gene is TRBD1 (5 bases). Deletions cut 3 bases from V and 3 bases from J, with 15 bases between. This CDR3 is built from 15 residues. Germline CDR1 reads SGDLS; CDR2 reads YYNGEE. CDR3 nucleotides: TGTGCCAGCAGCGCCGGGGGGGGTGGATACTATGGCTACACCTTC. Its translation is CASSAGGGGYYGYTF.

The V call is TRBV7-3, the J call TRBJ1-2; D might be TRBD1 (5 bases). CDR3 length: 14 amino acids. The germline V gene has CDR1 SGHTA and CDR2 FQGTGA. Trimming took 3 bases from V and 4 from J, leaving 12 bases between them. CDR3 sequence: CASSFPGPIYGYTF. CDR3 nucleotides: TGTGCCAGCAGCTTCCCGGGGCCTATCTATGGCTACACCTTC.

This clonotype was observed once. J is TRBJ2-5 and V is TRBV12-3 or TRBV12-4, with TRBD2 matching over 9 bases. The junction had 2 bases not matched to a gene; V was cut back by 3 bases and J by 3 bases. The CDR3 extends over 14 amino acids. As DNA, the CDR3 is TGTGCCAGCAGTTTCATAGCGGGAGAAGAGACCCAGTACTTC. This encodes CASSFIAGEETQYF.

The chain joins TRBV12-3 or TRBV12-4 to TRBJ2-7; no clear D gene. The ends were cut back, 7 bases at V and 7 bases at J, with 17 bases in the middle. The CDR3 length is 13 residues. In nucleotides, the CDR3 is TGTGCCAGCACCCTTCACGGATCGAGGGAGCAGTACTTC. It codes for CASTLHGSREQYF.

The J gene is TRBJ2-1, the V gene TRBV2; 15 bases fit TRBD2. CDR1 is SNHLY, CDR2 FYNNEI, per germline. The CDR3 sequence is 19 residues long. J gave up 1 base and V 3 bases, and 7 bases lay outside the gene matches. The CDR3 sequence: CASSEWGLAGGRSYNEQFF. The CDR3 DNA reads TGTGCCAGCAGTGAGTGGGGACTAGCGGGGGGACGATCCTACAATGAGCAGTTCTTC.